This T cell receptor beta chain was documented in a study of OX40 agonist ivuxolimab in advanced cancers. Across the study: Ivuxolimab, an antibody acting as an agonist of OX40 (CD134), was used to treat patients. Points from the study as a whole: Some of the lowest clonal expansion was seen in partial responders at 0.1-3.0 mg/kg. In the 0.1 to 3.0 mg/kg range, CD4+ and CD8+ blood T cells had expanded clonally by week 6.

Trimming pared 1 base from V and 1 base from J, leaving 6 bases between. Germline lookup yields CDR1 SGHTA and CDR2 FQGNSA. The CDR3 has 14 residues. With regard to this clone: Its target is not known.

Method: immunoSEQ multiplex PCR; TCRdb's copy keeps in-frame clones and lacks some. The profile shows 80,000 to 95,000 clones, roughly 80% of them singletons. This material consisted of CD4+ or CD8+ T cells sorted from blood, taken in a trial of the OX40 agonist ivuxolimab. The rearrangement joins TRBV7-2 to TRBJ2-3; perhaps TRBD1 as D (5 bases). This TCR was sampled from an adult with an advanced solid tumor such as melanoma, head and neck, liver or kidney cancer. The CDR3 loop is CASSLDRRTDTQYF. The CDR3 DNA reads TGTGCCAGCAGCTTAGACAGGCGCACAGATACGCAGTATTTT.